This T cell receptor beta chain comes out of a study of CD8 T cells in ankylosing spondylitis (TCRdb year 2017). About the study as a whole: The study profiled T cell receptor beta repertoires in healthy donors and ankylosing spondylitis patients to find disease-linked TCR variants. The full study cohort comprised approximately 23 ankylosing spondylitis patients and 85 to 120 healthy donors. Peripheral blood was sampled, and synovial fluid was additionally collected from ankylosing spondylitis patients.

From cysteine to phenylalanine, the CDR3 is 18 amino acids long. Just the 54-base CDR3 DNA is kept, in frame starting at base 1. V drops 3 bases and J drops 0 bases, leaving 23 bases in between. CDR1 DFQATT and CDR2 SNEGSKA were looked up in the germline V gene (reference sequence). The paper as a whole reports these results and caveats: The disease-linked clones showed a CD8+ phenotype and occurred at relatively low frequencies in peripheral blood. Blood from ankylosing spondylitis patients appeared to be characterized by a TCR beta motif made up of about 8 highly homologous amino acid variants. The disease-linked clones were reported to be significantly enriched in matched synovial fluid samples from ankylosing spondylitis patients. Some motif variants were previously reported in synovial fluid and blood of reactive arthritis patients, suggesting common disease-initiation mechanisms.

The sample holds a few counts of this clonotype. Its cognate antigen has yet to be identified. No much larger clonotype is one base removed from it; base qualities were not supplied. Sequencer: Illumina HiSeq 2500. Quantitative 5'-RACE with molecular barcodes was the method used to prepare the TCR beta libraries. As for the authors' bioinformatics: A new computational method based on a probabilistic model of VDJ rearrangement was used to identify disease-linked TCR variants. TCRdb reprocessed the public reads (quality trimming at Q25 with fastp, clone calling with MiXCR) and kept in-frame beta chains. Rows with one shared CDR3 protein collapse into an entry with the most common genes and DNA. What appears here as the V and J calls and clone size reflects TCRdb's work, not the paper's. The sample table records 100,000 or so distinct CDR3 sequences; less than 25% of these occur just once. The ten largest clones capture 9% to 15% of the sample.

Synovial fluid samples were matched to blood samples from the same ankylosing spondylitis patients. The source is a male donor with ankylosing spondylitis. The specimen sequenced was synovial fluid, either unsorted or a sorted T cell fraction (not recorded which). The chain is made from TRBV20-1 and TRBJ2-5, with a tentative D gene TRBD2 over 6 matching bases. The DNA is TGCAGTGCTAGGAAGACTAGGCGGAGTTGGCAGGACCAAGAGACCCAGTACTTC. This translates into CSARKTRRSWQDQETQYF.